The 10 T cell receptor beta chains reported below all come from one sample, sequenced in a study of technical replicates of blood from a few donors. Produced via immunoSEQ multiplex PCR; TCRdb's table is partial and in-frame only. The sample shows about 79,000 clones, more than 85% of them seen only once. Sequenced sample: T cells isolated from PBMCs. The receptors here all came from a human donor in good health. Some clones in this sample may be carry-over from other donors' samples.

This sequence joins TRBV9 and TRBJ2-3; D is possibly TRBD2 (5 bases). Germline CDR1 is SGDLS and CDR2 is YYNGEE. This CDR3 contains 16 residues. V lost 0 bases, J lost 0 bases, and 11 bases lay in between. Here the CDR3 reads CASSVAIGMSTDTQYF. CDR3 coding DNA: TGTGCCAGCAGCGTAGCTATCGGGATGAGCACAGATACGCAGTATTTT.

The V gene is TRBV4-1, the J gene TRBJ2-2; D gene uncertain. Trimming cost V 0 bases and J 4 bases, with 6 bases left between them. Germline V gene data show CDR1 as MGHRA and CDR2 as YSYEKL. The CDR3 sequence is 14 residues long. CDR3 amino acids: CASSQDIGTGELFF. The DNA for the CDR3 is TGCGCCAGCAGCCAAGATATCGGCACCGGGGAGCTGTTTTTT.

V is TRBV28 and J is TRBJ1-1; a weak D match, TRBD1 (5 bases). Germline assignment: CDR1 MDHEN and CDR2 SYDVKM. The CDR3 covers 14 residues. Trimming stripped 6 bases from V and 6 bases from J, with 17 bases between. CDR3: CASSPSGGGPEAFF. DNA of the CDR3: TGTGCCAGCAGCCCTTCCGGGGGTGGGCCTGAAGCTTTCTTT.

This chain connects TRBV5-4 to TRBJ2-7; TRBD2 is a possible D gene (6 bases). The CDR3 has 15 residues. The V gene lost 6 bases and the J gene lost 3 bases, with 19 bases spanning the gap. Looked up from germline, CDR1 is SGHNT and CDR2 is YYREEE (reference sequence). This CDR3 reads CASTMVGAGFYEQYF. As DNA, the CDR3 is TGTGCCAGCACTATGGTGGGAGCGGGTTTCTACGAGCAGTACTTC.

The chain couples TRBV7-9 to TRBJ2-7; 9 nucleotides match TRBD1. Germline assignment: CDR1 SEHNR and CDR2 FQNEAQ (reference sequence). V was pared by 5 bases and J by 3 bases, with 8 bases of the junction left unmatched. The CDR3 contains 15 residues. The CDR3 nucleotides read TGTGCCAGCAGCACAGGACAGGGGATTGTCTACGAGCAGTACTTC. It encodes CASSTGQGIVYEQYF.

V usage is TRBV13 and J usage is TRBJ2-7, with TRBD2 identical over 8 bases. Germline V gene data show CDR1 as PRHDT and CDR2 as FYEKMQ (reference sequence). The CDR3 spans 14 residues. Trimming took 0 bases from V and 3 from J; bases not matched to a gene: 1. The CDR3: CASSLGGTSYEQYF. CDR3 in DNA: TGTGCCAGCAGCTTAGGGGGGACTAGCTACGAGCAGTACTTC.

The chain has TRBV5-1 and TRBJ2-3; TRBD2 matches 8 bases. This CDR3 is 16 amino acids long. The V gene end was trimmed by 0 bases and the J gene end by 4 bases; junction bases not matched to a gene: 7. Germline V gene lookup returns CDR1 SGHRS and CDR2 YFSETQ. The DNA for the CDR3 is TGCGCCAGCAGCTTGGGTGTAGCGGGATTCTCAGATACGCAGTATTTT. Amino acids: CASSLGVAGFSDTQYF.

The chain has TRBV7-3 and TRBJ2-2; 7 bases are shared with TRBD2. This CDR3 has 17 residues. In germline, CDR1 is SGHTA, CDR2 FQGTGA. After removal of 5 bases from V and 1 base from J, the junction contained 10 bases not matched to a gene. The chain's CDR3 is CASSPQEAGRNTGELFF. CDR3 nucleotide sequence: TGTGCCAGCAGCCCTCAAGAAGCGGGAAGGAACACCGGGGAGCTGTTTTTT.

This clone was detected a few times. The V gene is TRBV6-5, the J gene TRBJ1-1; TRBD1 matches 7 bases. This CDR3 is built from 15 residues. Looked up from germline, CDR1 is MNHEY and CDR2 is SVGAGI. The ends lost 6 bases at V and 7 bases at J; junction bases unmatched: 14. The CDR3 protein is CASSKAPGGRDEAFF. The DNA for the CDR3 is TGTGCCAGCAGCAAAGCCCCAGGGGGTAGGGATGAAGCTTTCTTT.

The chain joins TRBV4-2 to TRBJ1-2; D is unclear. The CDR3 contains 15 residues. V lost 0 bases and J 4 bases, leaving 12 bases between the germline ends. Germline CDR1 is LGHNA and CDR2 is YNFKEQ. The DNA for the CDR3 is TGTGCCAGCAGCCAAGATAACAGTAAATCCTATGGCTACACCTTC. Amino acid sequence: CASSQDNSKSYGYTF.